The 24 T cell receptor beta chains listed next were all sequenced from one sample in a study of T-cell reconstitution after alpha-beta-depleted transplantation in children. Unique molecular identifiers were incorporated during preparation of the TCRbeta library. TCRdb re-called the PCR reads through MiXCR, storing one row per CDR3 protein. Here the sample spans around 250,000 distinct CDR3 sequences, about 23% being singletons. This sample comprised PBMCs, obtained before TCRalphabeta/CD19-depleted stem cell transplant. These TCRs come from a girl aged 2 to 10 with Fanconi anemia, due to receive a stem cell transplant.

The rearrangement joins TRBV20-1 to TRBJ2-7; D might be TRBD2 (6 bases). Trimming pared 0 bases from V and 0 bases from J, leaving 12 bases between. CDR3 size: 15 residues. CDR1 is DFQATT, CDR2 SNEGSKA, per germline (reference sequence). The CDR3 sequence: CSARDRRVSSYEQYF. The DNA of the CDR3 is TGCAGTGCTAGAGATCGGAGGGTTAGCTCCTACGAGCAGTACTTC.

The chain employs TRBV21-1 and TRBJ2-3; the D segment call TRBD1 is taken from the table without a DNA check. TRBV21-1 is deemed a pseudogene. The CDR3 runs 15 residues. This chain's CDR3 is CASTGQGEHADTQYF. Written as DNA, the CDR3 is TGTGCCAGCACCGGACAGGGAGAGCACGCAGATACGCAGTATTTT.

The V call is TRBV4-2, the J call TRBJ2-5; 9 bases are shared with TRBD1. Germline CDR1 is LGHNA and CDR2 is YNFKEQ. This CDR3 is 15 amino acids long. Losses at the gene ends were 1 base for V and 2 bases for J; bases not matched to a gene: 2. CDR3 loop: CASSQGDRAQETQYF. The CDR3 nucleotides read TGTGCCAGCAGCCAAGGGGACAGGGCGCAAGAGACCCAGTACTTC.

The J gene is TRBJ2-2, the V gene TRBV20-1; possible D gene TRBD1, 6 bases. The germline V and J ends were trimmed by 2 bases and 4 bases, with 26 bases remaining between them. This CDR3 region has 19 residues. CDR1 is DFQATT and CDR2 is SNEGSKA in the germline V gene (reference sequence). This chain's CDR3 is CSARRAHGPTLGATGELFF. DNA for the CDR3: TGCAGTGCTAGAAGGGCCCATGGCCCCACCCTGGGGGCCACCGGGGAGCTGTTTTTT.

V and J are TRBV29-1 and TRBJ2-1; possibly TRBD1 or TRBD2 for D (5 bases each). From germline, CDR1 is SQVTM and CDR2 ANQGSEA. The length of the CDR3 is 11 residues. The germline V and J ends were trimmed by 6 bases and 15 bases, with 18 bases remaining between them. CDR3 residues: CSVASGPWVFF. The CDR3 DNA follows: TGCAGCGTCGCCTCGGGACCCTGGGTGTTCTTC.

The count of this clonotype is one. Being one base from a much bigger clone, this may be a read error. Because it lacks the conserved phenylalanine or tryptophan at the end, this CDR3 is likely a read error. This chain links TRBV6-1 with TRBJ1-2; a possible D gene is TRBD1 (6 bases). In germline, CDR1 is MNHNS, CDR2 SASEGT. The CDR3 length is 16 residues. V was pared by 1 base and J by 2 bases, with 14 bases between. The CDR3 loop reads CASSEVGGGGNYGYTS. The CDR3 DNA reads TGTGCCAGCAGTGAAGTGGGGGGCGGGGGGAACTATGGCTACACCTCC.

The chain combines TRBV24-1 with TRBJ2-2; D is possibly TRBD1 (6 bases). Per germline, CDR1 KGHDR and CDR2 SFDVKD. Trimming left V 5 bases short and J 4 bases short, with 13 bases between. The CDR3 is made up of 15 amino acids. CDR3 protein: CATSARGPRTGELFF. CDR3 nucleotides: TGTGCCACCAGTGCCAGGGGACCTCGCACCGGGGAGCTGTTTTTT.

The CDR3 is CSARDRGLAGYEQYF. The CDR3 DNA reads TGCAGTGCTAGAGATAGGGGACTAGCGGGCTACGAGCAGTACTTC. The chain combines TRBV20-1 with TRBJ2-7, with 12 nucleotides matching TRBD2. Germline CDR1 DFQATT, CDR2 SNEGSKA (reference sequence). V trimming: 0 bases; J trimming: 3 bases; junction bases outside the gene matches: 3. This CDR3 is 15 amino acids long.

This clonotype appeared many times. The chain carries TRBV29-1 and TRBJ2-7; D remains unclear. The length of the CDR3 is 11 residues. The V end lost 5 bases, the J end lost 2 bases, and 7 bases lay between the germline ends. Per germline, CDR1 SQVTM and CDR2 ANQGSEA. CDR3: CSVLFAYEQYF. CDR3 nucleotides: TGCAGCGTTCTTTTCGCCTACGAGCAGTACTTC.

This chain connects TRBV6-5 to TRBJ2-2; 7 bases are shared with TRBD1. Germline V lookup: CDR1 MNHEY, CDR2 SVGAGI. The CDR3 loop spans 18 amino acids. J lost 3 bases, V lost 5 bases, and 15 bases had no gene match. The chain's CDR3 is CASSHLRQGPFYTGELFF. DNA for the CDR3: TGTGCCAGCAGTCACCTCCGACAGGGCCCCTTCTACACCGGGGAGCTGTTTTTT.

In this sample, this clonotype turned up many times. The chain carries TRBV29-1 and TRBJ2-2, with 8 positions matching TRBD2. The V and J ends lost 6 bases and 1 base, in that order; junction bases with no gene match: 7. Germline CDR1 and CDR2: SQVTM and ANQGSEA. The CDR3 length is 15 residues. The CDR3 is CSVLSGGKNTGELFF. The CDR3 coding sequence is TGCAGCGTACTCAGCGGGGGAAAGAACACCGGGGAGCTGTTTTTT.

As regards this clonotype: This could be a read error, since a much larger clone is one nucleotide away. A read error is likely, as this CDR3 ends without the conserved phenylalanine or tryptophan. The rearrangement links TRBV10-3 to TRBJ2-5; D is perhaps TRBD2 (5 bases). The V gene's germline CDR1 is ENHRY and CDR2 SYGVKD. V was pared by 1 base and J by 2 bases, with 11 bases between. The CDR3 has 15 amino acids. CDR3 sequence: CAISELLGEQETQYY. CDR3 in DNA: TGTGCCATCAGTGAGTTGCTCGGGGAGCAAGAGACCCAGTACTAC.

This clonotype is deemed medium-sized. In nucleotides, the CDR3 is TGCAGCGCCAAACCGACGGATGGTGAGCAGTTCTTC. Translating gives CSAKPTDGEQFF. The chain couples TRBV29-1 to TRBJ2-1; D is uncertain. V shed 7 bases and J shed 9 bases, with 16 bases lying between them. Germline V gene data show CDR1 as SQVTM and CDR2 as ANQGSEA. The CDR3 is made up of 12 amino acids.

This clonotype has only a few counts. J is TRBJ2-5 and V is TRBV2, with D hard to call. The germline V gene has CDR1 SNHLY and CDR2 FYNNEI. CDR3 length equals 9 residues. V was clipped by 11 bases and J by 3 bases, with 4 bases between them. DNA for the CDR3: TGTGCCCTTGAAGAGACCCAGTACTTC. Protein sequence: CALEETQYF. The full variable domain, in which reference TRBV2 and TRBJ2-5 provide the parts outside the CDR3, is EPEVTQTPSHQVTQMGQEVILRCVPISNHLYFYWYRQILGQKVEFLVSFYNNEISEKSEIFDDQFSVERPDGSNFTLKIRSTKLEDSAMYFCALEETQYFGPGTRLLVL.

CDR3 protein: CSAREVGDEQYF. In nucleotides, the CDR3 is TGCAGTGCTAGAGAGGTCGGGGATGAGCAGTACTTC. The chain has TRBV20-1 and TRBJ2-7; D might be TRBD2 (5 bases). CDR3 length: 12 residues. Deletions cut 0 bases from V and 7 bases from J, with 10 bases between. Germline V CDR1 and CDR2: DFQATT, SNEGSKA (reference sequence).

J is TRBJ2-3 and V is TRBV5-6; tentative D call: TRBD2 (5 bases). The CDR3 spans 14 residues. V gave up 4 bases and J gave up 4 bases, with 13 bases separating them. Germline values: CDR1 SGHDT, CDR2 YYEEEE. In DNA form, the CDR3 reads TGTGCCAGCAGCCCCGAACTAGGATCAGATACGCAGTATTTT. Translated, it gives CASSPELGSDTQYF.

In its sample, this clonotype was seen many times. This chain connects TRBV20-1 to TRBJ2-3; 9 bases match TRBD2. The CDR3 totals 16 residues. The germline V gene has CDR1 DFQATT and CDR2 SNEGSKA (reference sequence). V lost 2 bases and J lost 4; bases outside the gene matches: 10. The CDR3, as DNA: TGCAGTGCTAGAAATGTGGTAGCGGGGGATTCAGATACGCAGTATTTT. Residues: CSARNVVAGDSDTQYF.

As regards this clonotype: A much more abundant neighbour one base away suggests this may be a read error. This chain links TRBV29-1 with TRBJ2-3; unclear D gene. Germline V gives CDR1 SQVTM, CDR2 ANQGSEA. V lost 6 bases and J lost 2, with 9 bases in between. The CDR3 totals 12 residues. CDR3: CSVRAITDTQYF. DNA of the CDR3: TGCAGCGTACGGGCTATCACAGATACGCAGTATTTT.

This clonotype was counted at least ten times. The chain couples TRBV21-1 to TRBJ2-7; the table names TRBD1, a call not compared with the DNA. TRBV21-1 is reported as a pseudogene. This CDR3 is built from 15 residues. Written as DNA, the CDR3 is TGTGCCAGCAGCAAAGTGCCGGGACAGGGTTTCGAGCAGTACTTC. Amino acids: CASSKVPGQGFEQYF.

This clonotype was seen many times. The chain carries TRBV10-3 and TRBJ2-3; D is possibly TRBD1 (6 bases). The CDR3 is 14 residues long. The germline gives CDR1 ENHRY, CDR2 SYGVKD. V was shortened by 4 bases and J by 3 bases, with 11 bases between the two germline ends. This chain's CDR3 is CAISGRQGTDTQYF. Here the CDR3 DNA reads TGTGCCATCAGTGGGAGGCAGGGGACAGATACGCAGTATTTT.

This clonotype was seen repeatedly, ten times or more. The rearrangement links TRBV27 to TRBJ2-7, with 12 bases aligning to TRBD2. J gave up 4 bases and V 4 bases, and 5 bases lay outside the gene matches. CDR3 size: 15 residues. Germline V gene data show CDR1 as MNHEY and CDR2 as SMNVEV (reference sequence). CDR3 bases: TGTGCCAGCAGTTCCCTGACTAGCGGGAGTTACGAGCAGTACTTC. Amino acid sequence: CASSSLTSGSYEQYF.

This sequence joins TRBV13 and TRBJ2-1; 11 positions agree with TRBD2. The germline CDR1 and CDR2 sequences are PRHDT and FYEKMQ (reference sequence). This CDR3 is 14 amino acids long. J lost 9 bases, V lost 4 bases, and 5 bases had no gene match. The CDR3 reads CASSSTSGETEQFF. CDR3 DNA sequence: TGTGCCAGCAGCTCGACTAGCGGGGAGACTGAGCAGTTCTTC.

This clonotype was picked up many times. The chain has TRBV30 and TRBJ2-7; maybe TRBD2 (5 bases). Per the germline V gene, CDR1 is GTSNPN and CDR2 is SVGIG (reference sequence). V was cut by 1 base and J by 4 bases, with 11 bases left in between. This CDR3 has 13 residues. The CDR3 here is CAWSDGIFYEQYF. The CDR3 DNA reads TGTGCCTGGAGTGACGGGATTTTTTACGAGCAGTACTTC. The full variable domain, with the rest looked up from reference TRBV30 and TRBJ2-7, is SQTIHQWPATLVQPVGSPLSLECTVEGTSNPNLYWYRQAAGRGLQLLFYSVGIGQISSEVPQNLSASRPQDRQFILSSKKLLLSDSGFYLCAWSDGIFYEQYFGPGTRLTVT.

On this clonotype: A clone one base away is much larger, so this may be a read error. The chain combines TRBV15 with TRBJ1-5; maybe TRBD1 (5 bases). V was trimmed by 5 bases and J by 2 bases, leaving 13 bases between them. Germline values: CDR1 LNHNV, CDR2 YYDKDF (reference sequence). The CDR3 has 15 residues. The CDR3 sequence is CATSVSQAGNQPQHF. As DNA, the CDR3 is TGTGCCACCAGCGTGTCACAGGCTGGCAATCAGCCCCAGCATTTT.